Listed below are T cell receptor beta chains from one sample, sequenced in a study of shared clonotypes between healthy human individuals. The assay was immunoSEQ multiplex PCR, and TCRdb's table has in-frame clones only and misses some. The sample consists of some 2,100,000 clones, just over 90% of them appearing once. The specimen was naive CD8+ T cells from PBMCs. These receptors originate from a man aged 18 to 35 in good health. Some clones in this sample may be carry-over from other donors' samples. Each CDR3 is given with its conserved first and last residue. D genes are given only for firm matches. Clone size is stated in some rows and not others, as once, few, many or a class when expanded.

NA,TRBV6-5,TRBJ2-7,TRBD2,16,TGTGCCAGCAGTTACCTACCCTCCGGGAGGGCAGGCGAGCAGTACTTC,CASSYLPSGRAGEQYF
NA,TRBV10-2,TRBJ2-7,NA,16,TGCGCCAGCAGTGAGTCGACTGGGGGAACCCTCTACGAGCAGTACTTC,CASSESTGGTLYEQYF
NA,TRBV11-2,TRBJ2-3,NA,13,TGTGCCAGCAGCTTAGGGACCCCAGATACGCAGTATTTT,CASSLGTPDTQYF
NA,TRBV28,TRBJ1-5,NA,14,TGTGCCAGCAGTTTATTCAGGGCCAATCAGCCCCAGCATTTT,CASSLFRANQPQHF
NA,TRBV7-9,TRBJ1-5,NA,12,TGTGCCAGCAGCTTCGGAAGTCAGCCCCAGCATTTT,CASSFGSQPQHF
NA,TRBV4-1,TRBJ2-5,NA,15,TGCGCCAGCAGCCAAGACTCGGCGGCCCAAGAGACCCAGTACTTC,CASSQDSAAQETQYF
NA,TRBV7-2,TRBJ2-3,NA,14,TGTGCCGTCCCTCGCATGGAGGATCGGTATACGCAGTATTTT,CAVPRMEDRYTQYF
NA,TRBV4-1,TRBJ1-4,NA,16,TGCGCCAGCAGCGAGGTCTCAGGGGTTATTTCGGAAAAACTGTTTTTT,CASSEVSGVISEKLFF
NA,TRBV4-2,TRBJ2-6,NA,15,TGTGCCAGCAGCCAAGCGCAATCTGGGGCCAACGTCCTGACTTTC,CASSQAQSGANVLTF
NA,TRBV27,TRBJ2-7,TRBD1,16,TGTGCCAGCAGTTTATCGCCCGGGACAGGGATGAACGAGCAGTACTTC,CASSLSPGTGMNEQYF
NA,TRBV6-6,TRBJ1-2,NA,16,TGTGCCAGCAGTTACTCGATAGGGGCTTCTCCGCATGGCTACACCTTC,CASSYSIGASPHGYTF
NA,TRBV29-1,TRBJ2-1,TRBD2,18,TGCAGCGTTGAAGATCTAATTGGGGGGGGACTAGCCTACAATGAGCAGTTCTTC,CSVEDLIGGGLAYNEQFF
NA,TRBV6-6,TRBJ2-7,NA,12,TGTGCCAGCGGTGGTGGCGGGGAAGAGCAGTACTTC,CASGGGGEEQYF
NA,TRBV10-3,TRBJ2-3,NA,17,TGTGCCATCAGTGAGGATGGGACTCCCTCTCTGTCAGATACGCAGTATTTT,CAISEDGTPSLSDTQYF
NA,TRBV4-2,TRBJ1-1,NA,15,TGTGCCAGCAGCCAAAAACGGGGCCTGAACACTGAAGCTTTCTTT,CASSQKRGLNTEAFF
NA,TRBV28,TRBJ2-2,NA,14,TGTGCCAGCAGTTTAGCGGGGAACACCGGGGAGCTGTTTTTT,CASSLAGNTGELFF
NA,TRBV27,TRBJ2-5,TRBD2,18,TGTGCCAGCAGATCCAATAGCGGGGCGTTCCCGGAGGGGGAGACCCAGTACTTC,CASRSNSGAFPEGETQYF
NA,TRBV28,TRBJ2-7,NA,15,TGTGCCAGCAGTCTTAGACAGGCCAATGCTAACGAGCAGTACTTC,CASSLRQANANEQYF
NA,TRBV6-1,TRBJ2-1,NA,13,TGTGCCAGCAGTGATACAGGATACAATGAGCAGTTCTTC,CASSDTGYNEQFF
NA,TRBV4-2,TRBJ1-3,NA,17,TGTGCCAGCAGCCTTAGGGCCCGATTGAGCTCTGGAAACACCATATATTTT,CASSLRARLSSGNTIYF
NA,TRBV12-2,TRBJ1-1,NA,13,TGTGCAAGTCGCTTACCTATGAACACTGAAGCTTTCTTT,CASRLPMNTEAFF
NA,TRBV5-8,TRBJ1-3,NA,15,TGTGCCAGCAGCTACAGGGCCCACTCTGGAAACACCATATATTTT,CASSYRAHSGNTIYF
few,TRBV2,TRBJ1-1,TRBD1,11,TGTGCCAGCATGATGACAGGGGAAGCTTTCTTT,CASMMTGEAFF
NA,TRBV11-3,TRBJ2-1,NA,15,TGTGCCAGCAGCTTAGATAAGTATCGGCACAATGAGCAGTTCTTC,CASSLDKYRHNEQFF
NA,TRBV5-6,TRBJ2-7,TRBD2,13,TGTGCCAGCAGCTGGACTAGCTCCTACGAGCAGTACTTC,CASSWTSSYEQYF
NA,TRBV6-6,TRBJ1-2,TRBD1,14,TGTGCCAGCAGTTACGTCGACAGGGTAAACGGCTACACCTTC,CASSYVDRVNGYTF
NA,TRBV27,TRBJ2-5,TRBD1,14,TGTGCCAGCAGTTTTGACAGGGGGCGAGAGACCCAGTACTTC,CASSFDRGRETQYF
once,TRBV7-9,TRBJ1-1,NA,15,TGTGCCAGCAGCCCCCATACGGGAAGGTACACTGAAGCTTTCTTT,CASSPHTGRYTEAFF
NA,TRBV7-6,TRBJ2-7,NA,15,TGTGCCAGCAGTCTAGGGGACTTCCACTCCTACGAGCAGTACTTC,CASSLGDFHSYEQYF
NA,TRBV6-6,TRBJ1-2,NA,13,TGTGCCAGCAGTTACGAGACAGTTTATGGCTACACCTTC,CASSYETVYGYTF
NA,TRBV11-1,TRBJ2-7,NA,13,TGTGCCAGCAGCCTACGGGGAGTTCCCGAGCAGTACTTC,CASSLRGVPEQYF
once,TRBV7-9,TRBJ1-5,NA,14,TGTGCCAGCAGCTTAGCGGGCTTCAATCAGCCCCAGCATTTT,CASSLAGFNQPQHF
once,TRBV2,TRBJ1-1,TRBD1,15,TGTGCCAGCCAACCGAGGGGACAGGGGGCCGGTGAAGCTTTCTTT,CASQPRGQGAGEAFF
NA,TRBV25-1,TRBJ1-1,NA,13,TGTGCCAGCAGTGAGCGTTTGAACACTGAAGCTTTCTTT,CASSERLNTEAFF
once,TRBV28,TRBJ2-7,TRBD2,14,TGTGCCAGCAGTTTATCGGGAGGGCCGGGGGAGCAGTACTTC,CASSLSGGPGEQYF
once,TRBV27,TRBJ2-5,TRBD2,17,TGTGCCAGCAGTTCCTTATCCTTACTAGCGGGAGCTGAGACCCAGTACTTC,CASSSLSLLAGAETQYF
NA,TRBV5-1,TRBJ2-1,NA,15,TGCGCCAGCAGCTTGACAGGGCTGTTGTACAATGAGCAGTTCTTC,CASSLTGLLYNEQFF
few,TRBV28,TRBJ1-2,NA,13,TGTGCCAGCAGAGCAGGGAGAGGCTATGGCTACACCTTC,CASRAGRGYGYTF
NA,TRBV12-2,TRBJ1-5,NA,15,TGTGCAAGTCGCGGAACGGGACAGGGGTATCAGCCCCAGCATTTT,CASRGTGQGYQPQHF
NA,TRBV6-6,TRBJ2-4,TRBD1,16,TGTGCCAGCAGCCCCGGGACAGCCCAAGCCAAAAACATTCAGTACTTC,CASSPGTAQAKNIQYF
NA,TRBV7-3,TRBJ2-1,NA,15,TGTGCCAGCAGCTTAAGGGACGGTCCCTACAATGAGCAGTTCTTC,CASSLRDGPYNEQFF
NA,TRBV7-9,TRBJ2-5,NA,14,TGTGCCACCGAAAGACAGGCTCCCGGGGAGACCCAGTACTTC,CATERQAPGETQYF
NA,TRBV6-5,TRBJ2-7,NA,15,TGTGCCAGCAGTTCAAGGAGGGAGAAGACCTACGAGCAGTACTTC,CASSSRREKTYEQYF
few,TRBV28,TRBJ1-1,NA,15,TGTGCCAGCGGAAGCCACAGGGAGGGGAACACTGAAGCTTTCTTT,CASGSHREGNTEAFF
NA,TRBV6-5,TRBJ1-4,NA,14,TGTGCCAGCAGTGCCGGGGTAGGGGATGAAAAACTGTTTTTT,CASSAGVGDEKLFF
NA,TRBV9,TRBJ2-1,NA,16,TGTGCCAGCAGCACCCACGTAACGGCAGTAGGGGATGAGCAGTTCTTC,CASSTHVTAVGDEQFF
NA,TRBV2,TRBJ2-7,NA,14,TGTGCCAGCAGTGAAGGGACTGGCTCCTACGAGCAGTACTTC,CASSEGTGSYEQYF